The clone carrying this T cell receptor (beta chain) was counted ten times or more. Amplification of TCR beta CDR3 regions used RNA as the template. The TCR CDR3 was amplified in a first-round RT-PCR using the HTBI primer set. TCRdb ran MiXCR on the multiplex PCR reads and lists one entry per CDR3 protein. The sample records roughly 500,000 distinct CDR3 sequences, about 16% being singletons. This sample is part of a study of T cells in Graves' hyperthyroidism and ophthalmopathy. The V and J ends lost 3 bases and 5 bases, in that order; junction bases with no gene match: 8. Germline V gene lookup returns CDR1 GTSNPN and CDR2 SVGIG (reference sequence). This CDR3 spans 15 amino acids.

What was sequenced was blood. This chain connects TRBV30 to TRBJ1-4; the match to TRBD1 covers 8 bases. The TCR originated in a woman aged 25 to 45 with Graves' ophthalmopathy. CDR3 DNA: TGTGCCTGGAGGATCCAGGGGGCGGTAAATGAAAAACTGTTTTTT. Protein: CAWRIQGAVNEKLFF. Drawing the rest from reference TRBV30 and TRBJ1-4, the complete variable domain is SQTIHQWPATLVQPVGSPLSLECTVEGTSNPNLYWYRQAAGRGLQLLFYSVGIGQISSEVPQNLSASRPQDRQFILSSKKLLLSDSGFYLCAWRIQGAVNEKLFFGSGTQLSVL.